This TCR beta chain came from a study of T cells after yellow fever vaccination. Study-wide points: Most primary-vaccination clones recurred post-booster (roughly 96% CD4, roughly 91% CD8). Although most clonotypes did not, a small share appeared in both CD4 and CD8 compartments.

CDR1 and CDR2 (germline): SEHNR, FQNEAQ (reference sequence). The CDR3 length is 13 residues. TCRdb itself ran the 5' RACE reads through MiXCR, one entry per CDR3 protein. Altogether around 340,000 distinct CDR3 sequences are present, roughly an eighth being singletons, with the ten largest covering approximately 3.3%. On this clonotype: Antigen unknown.

The source was CD4+ T cells sorted from PBMCs, collected 15 days after the yellow fever booster vaccination. This TCR came from a man aged 18 to 29 who received the YFV17D yellow fever vaccine. V gene TRBV7-9 combines with J gene TRBJ2-1; 7 bases line up with TRBD2. CDR3 in DNA: TGTGTCCAGCAAGCGGGGCCCTACAATGAGCAGTTCTTC. Its protein is CVQQAGPYNEQFF.